The 9 T cell receptor beta chains given below trace back to one sample, sequenced in a study of cytomegalovirus exposure and HLA in healthy donors. A multiplex PCR was run with 60 Vbeta primers and 13 Jbeta primers. Method: immunoSEQ multiplex PCR; TCRdb's copy keeps in-frame clones and lacks some. The sample has 100,000 to 150,000 clones, about 10% seen once. Sequenced sample: PBMCs. The receptors derive from a woman aged 18-29 years in good health and CMV-seropositive.

This clone was found a few times. The chain is built from TRBV2 and TRBJ1-5; D ambiguous. Looked up from germline, CDR1 is SNHLY and CDR2 is FYNNEI. The CDR3 sequence is 13 residues long. The V gene lost 8 bases and the J gene lost 2 bases, with 10 bases spanning the gap. CDR3 amino acids: CASGEGGNQPQHF. CDR3 coding DNA: TGTGCCAGCGGGGAAGGAGGCAATCAGCCCCAGCATTTT.

This clone turned up a few times. The V gene is TRBV9, the J gene TRBJ2-7, with D maybe TRBD1 (6 bases). V lost 1 base to trimming and J lost 0 bases, with 8 bases between them. The CDR3 contains 14 residues. The germline gives CDR1 SGDLS, CDR2 YYNGEE. CDR3 nucleotide sequence: TGTGCCAGCAGCGTAACAGGGAGCTCCTACGAGCAGTACTTC. This encodes CASSVTGSSYEQYF.

This clone has more than one count but fewer than ten. The chain recombines TRBV11-3 with TRBJ2-2; 7 bases line up with TRBD2. The CDR3 contains 15 residues. V shed 8 bases and J 6 bases; nucleotides not matched to a gene: 12. The germline V gene has CDR1 SGHNT and CDR2 YENEEA. The CDR3 DNA sequence: TGTGCCAGCGTCCCAGCGGGGCTCCCGTCCGGGGAGCTGTTTTTT. This sequence encodes CASVPAGLPSGELFF.

The chain couples TRBV6-1 to TRBJ1-1; D is ambiguous. Germline CDR1 reads MNHNS; CDR2 reads SASEGT. Trimming removed 1 base from V and 10 bases from J, with 13 bases in between. The CDR3 is made up of 13 amino acids. The CDR3 reads CASSEGNSKSAFF. The CDR3 DNA follows: TGTGCCAGCAGTGAAGGTAACAGTAAATCAGCTTTCTTT.

The chain is built from TRBV28 and TRBJ2-1; possible D gene TRBD2, 6 bases. The CDR3 extends over 14 amino acids. The ends were cut back, 8 bases at V and 3 bases at J, with 14 bases in the middle. The germline V gene encodes CDR1 MDHEN and CDR2 SYDVKM. The CDR3 DNA reads as TGTGCCAGCGACTCGGGACTTCTCTACAATGAGCAGTTCTTC. It yields the protein CASDSGLLYNEQFF.

This clone was seen more than once but under ten times. The chain has TRBV11-2 and TRBJ2-3; a weak D match, TRBD1 (5 bases). The CDR3 runs 14 residues. Germline V lookup: CDR1 SGHAT, CDR2 FQNNGV. V was pared by 7 bases and J by 0 bases, with 11 bases between. CDR3 sequence (DNA): TGTGCCAGCACCTGGGGCGCCAGCACAGATACGCAGTATTTT. Encoded protein: CASTWGASTDTQYF.

This chain joins TRBV28 and TRBJ2-7; a weak D match, TRBD1 (6 bases). Germline CDR1 reads MDHEN; CDR2 reads SYDVKM. V was shortened by 3 bases and J by 3 bases, with 12 bases between the two germline ends. This CDR3 spans 14 amino acids. CDR3 residues: CASSFSGQLYEQYF. The CDR3 DNA reads as TGTGCCAGCAGTTTCTCCGGACAGCTCTACGAGCAGTACTTC.

This sequence joins TRBV5-1 and TRBJ2-2, with TRBD2 identical over 8 bases. Germline V gene lookup returns CDR1 SGHRS and CDR2 YFSETQ. J gave up 2 bases and V 6 bases, and 12 bases lay outside the gene matches. The CDR3 length is 17 residues. The CDR3 sequence: CASTLDRTSRNTGELFF. The CDR3 DNA reads TGCGCCAGCACCCTAGACAGGACTAGCAGAAACACCGGGGAGCTGTTTTTT.

The table lists this clone with a few counts. The chain employs TRBV11-3 and TRBJ2-3; no clear D gene. This CDR3 is 13 amino acids long. V lost 5 bases to trimming and J lost 10 bases, with 16 bases between them. In germline, CDR1 is SGHNT, CDR2 YENEEA. CDR3 sequence reads: CASSPTNAVSQYF. CDR3 DNA sequence: TGTGCCAGCAGCCCTACTAACGCCGTTTCGCAGTATTTT.